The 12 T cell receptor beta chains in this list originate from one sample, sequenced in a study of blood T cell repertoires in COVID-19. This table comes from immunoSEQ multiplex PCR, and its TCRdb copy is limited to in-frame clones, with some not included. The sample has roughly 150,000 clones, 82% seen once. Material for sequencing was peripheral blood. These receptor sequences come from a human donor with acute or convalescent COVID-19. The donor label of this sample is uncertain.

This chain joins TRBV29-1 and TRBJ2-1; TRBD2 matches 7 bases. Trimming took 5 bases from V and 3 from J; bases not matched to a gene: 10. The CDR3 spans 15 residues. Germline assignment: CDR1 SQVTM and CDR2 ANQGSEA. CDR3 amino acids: CSVLGGAGIYNEQFF. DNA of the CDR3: TGCAGCGTTCTAGGTGGAGCGGGAATCTACAATGAGCAGTTCTTC.

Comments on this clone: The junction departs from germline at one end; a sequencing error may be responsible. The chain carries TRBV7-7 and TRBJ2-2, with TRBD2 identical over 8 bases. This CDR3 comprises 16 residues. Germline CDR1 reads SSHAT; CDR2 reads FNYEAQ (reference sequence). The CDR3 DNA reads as TGTGCTAGCAGCTTAGACGTAGCGGGGAGCACCGGGGAGCTGTTTTTT. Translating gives CASSLDVAGSTGELFF.

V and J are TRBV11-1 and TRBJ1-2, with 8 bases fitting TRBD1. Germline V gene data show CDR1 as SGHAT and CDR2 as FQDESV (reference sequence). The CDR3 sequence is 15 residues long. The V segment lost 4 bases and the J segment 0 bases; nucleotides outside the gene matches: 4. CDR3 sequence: CASSSGQAANYGYTF. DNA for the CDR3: TGTGCCAGCAGCTCGGGACAGGCGGCTAACTATGGCTACACCTTC.

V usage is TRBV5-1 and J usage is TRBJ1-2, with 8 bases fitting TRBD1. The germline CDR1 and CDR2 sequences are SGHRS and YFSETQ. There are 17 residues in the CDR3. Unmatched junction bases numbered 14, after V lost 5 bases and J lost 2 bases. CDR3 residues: CASSRSGQAAGNYGYTF. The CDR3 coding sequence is TGCGCCAGCAGTCGTTCGGGACAGGCGGCAGGGAACTATGGCTACACCTTC.

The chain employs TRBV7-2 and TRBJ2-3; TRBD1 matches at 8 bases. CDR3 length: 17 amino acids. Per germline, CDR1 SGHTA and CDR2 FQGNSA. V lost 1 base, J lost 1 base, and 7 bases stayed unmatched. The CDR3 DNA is TGTGCCAGCAGCTTAGTCCGTGAGACAGGGGGCACAGATACGCAGTATTTT. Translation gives CASSLVRETGGTDTQYF. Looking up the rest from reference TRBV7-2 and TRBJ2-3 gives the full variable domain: GAGVSQSPSNKVTEKGKDVELRCDPISGHTALYWYRQSLGQGLEFLIYFQGNSAPDKSGLPSDRFSAERTGGSVSTLTIQRTQQEDSAVYLCASSLVRETGGTDTQYFGPGTRLTVL.

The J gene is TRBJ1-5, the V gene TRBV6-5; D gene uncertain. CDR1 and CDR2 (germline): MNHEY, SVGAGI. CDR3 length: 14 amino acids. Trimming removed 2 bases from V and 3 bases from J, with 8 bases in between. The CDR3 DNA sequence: TGTGCCAGCAGTTACGGCAGGAACAATCAGCCCCAGCATTTT. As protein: CASSYGRNNQPQHF.

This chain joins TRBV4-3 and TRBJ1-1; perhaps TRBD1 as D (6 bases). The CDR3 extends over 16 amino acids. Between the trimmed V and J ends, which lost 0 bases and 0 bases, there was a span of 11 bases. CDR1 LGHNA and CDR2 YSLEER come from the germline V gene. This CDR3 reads CASSQDFDRMNTEAFF. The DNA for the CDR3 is TGCGCCAGCAGCCAAGATTTTGACAGGATGAACACTGAAGCTTTCTTT.

The CDR3 nucleotides read TGTGCCAGCAGCCCTGGACATTCCTACAATGAGCAGTTCTTC. Encoded protein: CASSPGHSYNEQFF. The rearrangement uses TRBV13 and TRBJ2-1; D perhaps matches TRBD1 (5 bases). Per germline, CDR1 PRHDT and CDR2 FYEKMQ (reference sequence). V dropped 5 bases and J dropped 1 base, with 9 bases sitting between them. The CDR3 has 14 amino acids.

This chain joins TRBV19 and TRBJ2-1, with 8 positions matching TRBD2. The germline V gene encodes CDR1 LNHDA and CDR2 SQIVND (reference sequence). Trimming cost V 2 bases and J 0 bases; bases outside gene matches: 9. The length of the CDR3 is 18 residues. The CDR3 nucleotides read TGTGCCAGTAGTATACGAGCGGGGGTTTCGGACTCCTACAATGAGCAGTTCTTC. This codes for CASSIRAGVSDSYNEQFF.

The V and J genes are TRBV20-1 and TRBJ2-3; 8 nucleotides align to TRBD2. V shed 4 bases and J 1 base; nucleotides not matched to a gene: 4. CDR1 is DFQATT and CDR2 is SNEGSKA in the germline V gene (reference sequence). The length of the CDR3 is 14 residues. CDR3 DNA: TGCAGTGCTATTGAGACTAGCGGCACAGATACGCAGTATTTT. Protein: CSAIETSGTDTQYF.

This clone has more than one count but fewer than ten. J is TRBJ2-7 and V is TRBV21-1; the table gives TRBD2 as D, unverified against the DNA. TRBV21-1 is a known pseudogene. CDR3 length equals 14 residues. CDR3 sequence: CASSKRGHYYEQYF. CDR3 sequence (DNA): TGTGCCAGCAGCAAAAGAGGCCACTACTACGAGCAGTACTTC.

The CDR3 bases are TGTGCCACCAGTGAAAGGGACAGGGGGAAGACCATATATTTT. Its translation: CATSERDRGKTIYF. The rearrangement joins TRBV24-1 to TRBJ1-3; 11 bases map to TRBD1. Germline V gene sequence: CDR1 KGHDR, CDR2 SFDVKD. CDR3 length: 14 residues. V shed 4 bases, J shed 10 bases, and the junction held 5 bases outside the gene matches.